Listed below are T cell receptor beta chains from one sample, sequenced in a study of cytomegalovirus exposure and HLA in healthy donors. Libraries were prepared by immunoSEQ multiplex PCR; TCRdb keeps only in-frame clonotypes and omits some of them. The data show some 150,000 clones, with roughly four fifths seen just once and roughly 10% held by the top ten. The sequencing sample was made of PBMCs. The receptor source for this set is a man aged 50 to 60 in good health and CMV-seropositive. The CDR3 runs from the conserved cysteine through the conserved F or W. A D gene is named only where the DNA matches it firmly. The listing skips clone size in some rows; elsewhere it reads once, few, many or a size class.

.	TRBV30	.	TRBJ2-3	TGTGCCTGGAGGGACAGACACCGACTAACGCCAAGCACAGATACGCAGTATTTT	CAWRDRHRLTPSTDTQYF
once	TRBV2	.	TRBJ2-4	TGTGCCAGCAGTGATGTGGGCAGCCCGGGAGCCAAAAACAGTCAGTACTTC	CASSDVGSPGAKNSQYF
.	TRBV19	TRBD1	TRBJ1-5	TGTGCCAGTAGTATAACAGGGGGTAATCAGCCCCAGCATTTT	CASSITGGNQPQHF
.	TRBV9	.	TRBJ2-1	TGTGCCAGCAGCGTATCGCCCGTTAGCAATGAGCAGTTCTTC	CASSVSPVSNEQFF
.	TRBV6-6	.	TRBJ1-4	TGTGCCAGCAGTGGACGGGACATCCATGAAAAACTGTTTTTT	CASSGRDIHEKLFF
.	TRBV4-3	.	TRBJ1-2	TGCGCCAGCAGCCAAAACCCGGGGGACCATGGCTACACCTTC	CASSQNPGDHGYTF
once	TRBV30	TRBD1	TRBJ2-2	TGTGCCTGGGGCCTCCGGGACAGACCTACCGGGGAGCTGTTTTTT	CAWGLRDRPTGELFF
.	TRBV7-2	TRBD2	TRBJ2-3	TGTGCCAGCAGCCCGGGGACTAGCGGGGGTACAGATACGCAGTATTTT	CASSPGTSGGTDTQYF
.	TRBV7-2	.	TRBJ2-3	TGTGCCAGCAGCCCGAGACACAGCACAGATACGCAGTATTTT	CASSPRHSTDTQYF
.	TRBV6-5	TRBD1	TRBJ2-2	TGTGCCAGCAGGTCCGGGACAGCTCGCGGGGAGCTGTTTTTT	CASRSGTARGELFF
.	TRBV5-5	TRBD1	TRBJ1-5	TGTGCCAGCAGCTTGCATTGGGACAGGGTGTCGGGGCCCCAGCATTTT	CASSLHWDRVSGPQHF
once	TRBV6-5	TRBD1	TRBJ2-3	TGTGCCAGCAGTTCCATATTCGACAGGGGAGATACGCAGTATTTT	CASSSIFDRGDTQYF
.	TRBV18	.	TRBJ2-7	TGTGCCAGCTCCGAGGTTAGCACCTATTTCTACGAGCAGTACTTC	CASSEVSTYFYEQYF
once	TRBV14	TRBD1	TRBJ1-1	TGTGCCAGCAGCCCGACAGGGGTCTACACTGAAGCTTTCTTT	CASSPTGVYTEAFF
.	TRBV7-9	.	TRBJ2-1	TGTGCCAGCAGCTCGCAGGCTTGGGATGAGCAGTTCTTC	CASSSQAWDEQFF
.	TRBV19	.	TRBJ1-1	TGTGCCAGTAGTTTTCCAGGGGTTACTGAAGCTTTCTTT	CASSFPGVTEAFF
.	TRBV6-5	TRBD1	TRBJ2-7	TGTGCCAGCAGGGACAGGGTCGGAATTTCCTACGAGCAGTACTTC	CASRDRVGISYEQYF
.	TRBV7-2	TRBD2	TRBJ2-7	TGTGCCAGCAGCTTAGATCGGGGGGGGGAGCAGTACTTC	CASSLDRGGEQYF
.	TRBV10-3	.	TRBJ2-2	TGTGCCATCACATTGACAGAACCGCCCGGGGAGCTGTTTTTT	CAITLTEPPGELFF
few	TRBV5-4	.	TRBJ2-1	TGTGCCAGCAGCTTGGGGGAACGGGGGTCCTACAATGAGCAGTTCTTC	CASSLGERGSYNEQFF
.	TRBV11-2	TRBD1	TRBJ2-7	TGTGCCAGCAGCCTACGAGGGGGACAGGAAAGCTACGAGCAGTACTTC	CASSLRGGQESYEQYF
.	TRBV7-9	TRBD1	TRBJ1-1	TGTGCCAGCAGCCGAGATTCAGGGGGACACACTGAAGCTTTCTTT	CASSRDSGGHTEAFF
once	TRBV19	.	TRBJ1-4	TGTGCCAGAAACCCGCGACAAGTCCTACATGCAACTAATGAAAAACTGTTTTTT	CARNPRQVLHATNEKLFF
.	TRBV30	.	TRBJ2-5	TGTGCCTGGGACAGATCCCCAAGGGGAGAGACCCAGTACTTC	CAWDRSPRGETQYF
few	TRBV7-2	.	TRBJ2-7	TGTGCCAGCAGCTTAGCCCCCCGGGGCGAGCAGTACTTC	CASSLAPRGEQYF
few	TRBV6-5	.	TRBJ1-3	TGTGCCAGCAGTTACTCGAGAGACTCTGGAAACACCATATATTTT	CASSYSRDSGNTIYF
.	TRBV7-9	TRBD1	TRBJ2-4	TGTGCCAGCAGCCAGGACAGGGTGACGAAAAACATTCAGTACTTC	CASSQDRVTKNIQYF
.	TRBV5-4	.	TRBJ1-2	TGTGCCAGCACCCTGTACCGAGAATATGGCTACACCTTC	CASTLYREYGYTF
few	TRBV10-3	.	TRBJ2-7	TGTGCCATCAGTGAGTCTCAAAGAAGCAAGTACGAGCAGTACTTC	CAISESQRSKYEQYF
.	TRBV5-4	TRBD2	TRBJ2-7	TGTGCCAGCAGCTTGGGAGTTACTAGCGGGAGCTCCTACGAGCAGTACTTC	CASSLGVTSGSSYEQYF
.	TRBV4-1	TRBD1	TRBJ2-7	TGCGCCAGCAGCCTTACGTCGGGACAGGGGGCTTCCGAGCAGTACTTC	CASSLTSGQGASEQYF
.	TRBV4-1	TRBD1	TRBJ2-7	TGCGCCAGCAGCCCGAGGACAGGGGCGGCTTACGAGCAGTACTTC	CASSPRTGAAYEQYF
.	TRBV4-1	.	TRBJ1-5	TGCGCCAGCAGCCAAGTTCTTAGCAATCAGCCCCAGCATTTT	CASSQVLSNQPQHF
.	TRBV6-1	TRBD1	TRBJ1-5	TGTGCCACCCGACAGGGCGGAGATCAGCCCCAGCATTTT	CATRQGGDQPQHF
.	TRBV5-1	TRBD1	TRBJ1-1	TGCGCCAGCAGCGCCGGACAGGGGTTGACTGAAGCTTTCTTT	CASSAGQGLTEAFF
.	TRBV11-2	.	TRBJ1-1	TGTGCCAGCAGCTCCCCCCCTTCGAAGCCAGGGGCTTTCTTT	CASSSPPSKPGAFF